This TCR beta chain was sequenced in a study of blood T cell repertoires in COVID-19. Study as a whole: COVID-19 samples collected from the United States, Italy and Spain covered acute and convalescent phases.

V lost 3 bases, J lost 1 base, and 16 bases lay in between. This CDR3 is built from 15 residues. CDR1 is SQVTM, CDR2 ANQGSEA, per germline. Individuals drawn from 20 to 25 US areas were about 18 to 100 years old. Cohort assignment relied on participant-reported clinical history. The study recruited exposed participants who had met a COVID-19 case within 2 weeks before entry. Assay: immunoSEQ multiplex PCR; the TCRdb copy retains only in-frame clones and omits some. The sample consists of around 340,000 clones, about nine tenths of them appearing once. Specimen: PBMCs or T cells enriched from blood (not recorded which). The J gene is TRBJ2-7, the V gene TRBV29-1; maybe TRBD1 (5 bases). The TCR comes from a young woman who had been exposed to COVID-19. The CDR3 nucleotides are TGCAGCGTTGAGCGGAACGACAGTCCTTCCTACGAGCAGTACTTC. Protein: CSVERNDSPSYEQYF.